A single sample is the source of the 16 T cell receptor beta chains below, sequenced in a study of T cell changes during pregnancy in multiple sclerosis. TCRdb keeps only in-frame clones here, not all; method: immunoSEQ multiplex PCR. The sample holds over 90,000 clones, approximately 95% seen once. The sequencing here drew on peripheral blood, taken after pregnancy. The receptors were sampled from a female donor with multiple sclerosis, enrolled in a pregnancy study.

V gene TRBV27 combines with J gene TRBJ2-3; 10 bases are a match to TRBD2. Germline values: CDR1 MNHEY, CDR2 SMNVEV (reference sequence). V trimming: 8 bases; J trimming: 0 bases; junction bases outside the gene matches: 2. This CDR3 comprises 14 residues. CDR3 in amino acids: CASQREGSTDTQYF. CDR3 in DNA: TGTGCCAGCCAGCGGGAGGGAAGCACAGATACGCAGTATTTT.

V gene TRBV2 combines with J gene TRBJ2-3, with TRBD2 as a possible D gene (6 bases). The germline CDR1 and CDR2 sequences are SNHLY and FYNNEI. The CDR3 sequence is 18 residues long. V gave up 4 bases and J gave up 1 base, with 21 bases separating them. This chain's CDR3 is CASSATPPQSGRTDTQYF. CDR3 DNA sequence: TGTGCCAGCAGTGCAACCCCCCCCCAGAGCGGGCGCACAGATACGCAGTATTTT.

The V gene is TRBV6-5, the J gene TRBJ1-1; 8 bases fit TRBD1. With 4 bases clipped from V and 6 bases from J, the junction kept 4 bases outside the gene matches. CDR1 MNHEY and CDR2 SVGAGI come from the germline V gene. There are 13 residues in the CDR3. The CDR3 protein is CASSWRQGPEAFF. CDR3 coding DNA: TGTGCCAGCAGTTGGAGACAGGGGCCTGAAGCTTTCTTT.

As DNA, the CDR3 is TGTGCCAGCATCAGGGGCGGAGGGAACACCGGGGAGCTGTTTTTT. Protein product: CASIRGGGNTGELFF. The chain has TRBV27 and TRBJ2-2; perhaps TRBD1 as D (6 bases). Trimming took off 7 bases at V and 1 base at J, with 13 bases between the two ends. Germline CDR1 and CDR2: MNHEY and SMNVEV (reference sequence). The CDR3 extends over 15 amino acids.

The chain uses TRBV13 and TRBJ2-7; 7 bases map to TRBD2. From germline, CDR1 is PRHDT and CDR2 FYEKMQ (reference sequence). The CDR3 runs to 15 residues. The V segment lost 1 base and the J segment 5 bases; nucleotides outside the gene matches: 8. CDR3 in DNA: TGTGCCAGCAGCTTAGCCCTTAGCGGGTGGAACGAGCAGTACTTC. Translating gives CASSLALSGWNEQYF.

V and J are TRBV28 and TRBJ1-5; TRBD1 matches at 9 bases. Unmatched junction bases numbered 5, after V lost 3 bases and J lost 5 bases. The V gene's germline CDR1 is MDHEN and CDR2 SYDVKM. This CDR3 region has 15 residues. CDR3 loop: CASSLGQGMYQPQHF. CDR3 coding DNA: TGTGCCAGCAGTTTGGGACAGGGAATGTATCAGCCCCAGCATTTT. Looking up the rest from reference TRBV28 and TRBJ1-5 gives the full variable domain: DVKVTQSSRYLVKRTGEKVFLECVQDMDHENMFWYRQDPGLGLRLIYFSYDVKMKEKGDIPEGYSVSREKKERFSLILESASTNQTSMYLCASSLGQGMYQPQHFGDGTRLSIL.

This chain uses TRBV11-2 with TRBJ2-7, with a possible D match to TRBD2 (5 bases). V was shortened by 5 bases and J by 4 bases, with 18 bases between the two germline ends. The germline gives CDR1 SGHAT, CDR2 FQNNGV. The CDR3 totals 15 residues. As DNA, the CDR3 is TGTGCCAGCAGCCGTTCGGGTGGTGAGCGGTACGAGCAGTACTTC. It yields the protein CASSRSGGERYEQYF.

V gene TRBV5-8 combines with J gene TRBJ2-7, with a possible D match to TRBD1 (5 bases). Trimming cost V 0 bases and J 4 bases, with 8 bases left between them. The CDR3 has 13 residues. CDR1 is SGHTS, CDR2 YDEGEE, per germline. The CDR3 coding sequence is TGTGCCAGCAGCTTGGAACAGGCATACGAGCAGTACTTC. Translated, it gives CASSLEQAYEQYF. Supplemented by reference TRBV5-8 and TRBJ2-7, the full variable domain reads EAGVTQSPTHLIKTRGQQATLRCSPISGHTSVYWYQQALGLGLQFLLWYDEGEERNRGNFPPRFSGRQFPNYSSELNVNALELEDSALYLCASSLEQAYEQYFGPGTRLTVT.

In this sample, this clone turned up a few times. The gene calls are TRBV4-1 and TRBJ1-2; perhaps TRBD1 as D (6 bases). The CDR3 has 15 amino acids. Germline V gene data show CDR1 as MGHRA and CDR2 as YSYEKL. Trimming took off 0 bases at V and 4 bases at J, with 12 bases between the two ends. The CDR3 DNA follows: TGCGCCAGCAGCCAAGACAGGGGAATCGGCTATGGCTACACCTTC. Translation: CASSQDRGIGYGYTF.

The chain carries TRBV6-4 and TRBJ2-1; 12 bases align to TRBD2. CDR1 is MRHNA, CDR2 SNTAGT, per germline. With V trimmed by 3 bases and J by 15 bases, 6 bases remained unmatched. The CDR3 extends over 13 amino acids. In nucleotides, the CDR3 is TGTGCCAGCAGTGATTTGACTAGCGGGAGCCTGTTCTTC. This translates into CASSDLTSGSLFF.

The genes are TRBV27 and TRBJ2-3, with TRBD1 matching over 7 bases. Germline CDR1 is MNHEY and CDR2 is SMNVEV (reference sequence). The CDR3 is 14 amino acids. V dropped 2 bases and J dropped 5; count of bases not matched to a gene: 4. The CDR3 DNA is TGTGCCAGCAGTTTAGGGACAGCTGGAGATACGCAGTATTTT. Protein sequence: CASSLGTAGDTQYF.

CDR3 nucleotides: TGTGCCAGCAGCGGGAACACTGAAGCTTTCTTT. This translates into CASSGNTEAFF. The V and J genes are TRBV6-1 and TRBJ1-1; D ambiguous. With 6 bases removed from V and 1 base from J, the gap between germline ends came to 3 bases. The length of the CDR3 is 11 residues. Germline V CDR1 and CDR2: MNHNS, SASEGT.

The chain uses TRBV6-1 and TRBJ2-2; TRBD2 aligns across 13 bases. From germline, CDR1 is MNHNS and CDR2 SASEGT. The CDR3 runs to 14 residues. Unmatched junction bases numbered 2, after V lost 7 bases and J lost 6 bases. CDR3 sequence reads: CASILAGGPGELFF. CDR3 nucleotide sequence: TGTGCCAGCATACTAGCGGGAGGGCCCGGGGAGCTGTTTTTT.

This chain uses TRBV7-8 with TRBJ1-1; 8 bases map to TRBD1. The CDR3 covers 16 residues. The germline CDR1 and CDR2 sequences are SGHVS and FQNEAQ. V lost 1 base and J lost 5; bases outside the gene matches: 9. The CDR3 sequence is CASSLGLGQGTTEAFF. Written as DNA, the CDR3 is TGTGCCAGCAGCTTAGGGTTAGGACAGGGTACTACTGAAGCTTTCTTT.

The rearrangement links TRBV10-3 to TRBJ2-2; D is unclear. The CDR3 has 14 residues. Germline assignment: CDR1 ENHRY and CDR2 SYGVKD. The V end was cut by 0 bases, the J end by 3 bases, with 5 bases between. The CDR3 nucleotides read TGTGCCATCAGTGAGTCGGCTGACACCGGGGAGCTGTTTTTT. Residues: CAISESADTGELFF.

The CDR3 DNA reads as TGTGCCAGCAGTTTTGGGCCTAATGAGCAGTTCTTC. It specifies CASSFGPNEQFF. The chain combines TRBV28 with TRBJ2-1; D not certain. The V and J ends lost 3 bases and 7 bases respectively, with 7 bases between them. CDR1 and CDR2 (germline): MDHEN, SYDVKM. The CDR3 runs 12 residues.